The next 19 T cell receptor beta chains were all read from a single sample in a study of T cells in Graves' hyperthyroidism and ophthalmopathy. Amplification of TCR beta CDR3 regions used RNA as the template. First-round RT-PCR with HTBI primers amplified the TCR CDR3 region. TCRdb recomputed calls from the multiplex PCR reads with MiXCR, one row per CDR3 protein. The repertoire consists of 350,000 to 400,000 distinct CDR3 sequences, with 15% occurring once and the leading ten covering over 25%. The sample was blood. The receptors were sampled from a woman younger than 45 with Graves' hyperthyroidism.

The table lists this clonotype with many counts. The chain is built from TRBV7-9 and TRBJ2-2, with D tentatively TRBD1 or TRBD2 (5 bases each). CDR3 size: 14 residues. The V and J ends lost 8 bases and 4 bases respectively, with 14 bases between them. The germline V gene has CDR1 SEHNR and CDR2 FQNEAQ (reference sequence). CDR3 amino acids: CASQGGLSTGELFF. DNA of the CDR3: TGTGCCAGCCAGGGCGGACTGTCCACCGGGGAGCTGTTTTTT. Full variable domain (remainder filled in from reference TRBV7-9 and TRBJ2-2): DTGVSQNPRHKITKRGQNVTFRCDPISEHNRLYWYRQTLGQGPEFLTYFQNEAQLEKSRLLSDRFSAERPKGSFSTLEIQRTEQGDSAMYLCASQGGLSTGELFFGEGSRLTVL.

The chain combines TRBV10-2 with TRBJ2-3, with 9 bases lining up with TRBD2. Losses at the gene ends were 6 bases for V and 1 base for J; bases not matched to a gene: 8. Per the germline V gene, CDR1 is WSHSY and CDR2 is SAAADI. This CDR3 comprises 16 residues. The CDR3: CASRGREGLGTDTQYF. Written as DNA, the CDR3 is TGCGCCAGCAGAGGGCGGGAGGGCCTTGGCACAGATACGCAGTATTTT.

The V call is TRBV7-8, the J call TRBJ2-5, with D unresolved. Germline loops: CDR1 SGHVS, CDR2 FQNEAQ. Trimming pared 6 bases from V and 0 bases from J, leaving 11 bases between. The CDR3 sequence is 14 residues long. The CDR3 DNA reads as TGTGCCAGCAGATTCGACTTGTACCAAGAGACCCAGTACTTC. This sequence encodes CASRFDLYQETQYF.

There are a few counts of this clonotype. The chain couples TRBV27 to TRBJ2-2; 8 nucleotides agree with TRBD2. The CDR3 is 17 amino acids. Trimming at V came to 3 bases and at J to 5 bases, leaving 11 bases not matched to a gene. The germline gives CDR1 MNHEY, CDR2 SMNVEV (reference sequence). Here the CDR3 reads CASSLGSGSGGTGELFF. CDR3 nucleotide sequence: TGTGCCAGCAGTTTGGGGAGCGGGAGTGGGGGAACCGGGGAGCTGTTTTTT.

This clonotype turned up a few times. V usage is TRBV5-1 and J usage is TRBJ2-1; the match to TRBD2 covers 16 bases. Per germline, CDR1 SGHRS and CDR2 YFSETQ. The CDR3 length is 15 residues. The ends lost 4 bases at V and 8 bases at J; junction bases unmatched: 3. As DNA, the CDR3 is TGCGCCAGCAGCCAGGGACTAGCGGGAGGGCATGAGCAGTTCTTC. Protein sequence: CASSQGLAGGHEQFF.

The genes are TRBV5-1 and TRBJ2-5; 7 bases agree with TRBD1. This CDR3 spans 14 amino acids. Germline-derived CDR1 and CDR2 are SGHRS and YFSETQ. V shed 4 bases and J 7 bases; nucleotides not matched to a gene: 10. The CDR3: CASSRGEGAGTQYF. In DNA form, the CDR3 reads TGCGCCAGCAGCCGGGGAGAGGGGGCCGGGACCCAGTACTTC.

At least ten counts were recorded for this clonotype. The chain combines TRBV13 with TRBJ2-3; D gene unclear. V lost 1 base and J 6 bases, leaving 11 bases between the germline ends. Germline values: CDR1 PRHDT, CDR2 FYEKMQ (reference sequence). CDR3 length: 14 amino acids. CDR3 bases: TGTGCCAGCAGCTTAGAGGCTGGGTCGGATACGCAGTATTTT. Protein sequence: CASSLEAGSDTQYF.

This clonotype was seen at least ten times. V usage is TRBV2 and J usage is TRBJ2-3; 8 positions agree with TRBD2. The ends lost 6 bases at V and 3 bases at J; junction bases unmatched: 8. Germline V CDR1 and CDR2: SNHLY, FYNNEI. The CDR3 runs 15 residues. CDR3 sequence (DNA): TGTGCCAGCAGCCCGGGACTAGTAAAAACAGATACGCAGTATTTT. Its translation is CASSPGLVKTDTQYF.

This chain joins TRBV29-1 and TRBJ2-7; TRBD2 matches 7 bases. V lost 6 bases, J lost 5 bases, and 13 bases stayed unmatched. This CDR3 spans 14 amino acids. Looked up from germline, CDR1 is SQVTM and CDR2 is ANQGSEA. CDR3 coding DNA: TGCAGCGTCGAGCCTCGCGGGAGAGCCCACGAGCAGTACTTC. The encoded protein is CSVEPRGRAHEQYF.

This clonotype was seen repeatedly, ten times or more. The chain links TRBV28 to TRBJ2-1; 7 bases align to TRBD2. Trimming took 3 bases from V and 0 from J; bases not matched to a gene: 11. Germline V lookup: CDR1 MDHEN, CDR2 SYDVKM. This CDR3 has 18 amino acids. CDR3 DNA: TGTGCCAGCAGTTTCGAGGAAGCGGGCGGGAGCTCCTACAATGAGCAGTTCTTC. It specifies CASSFEEAGGSSYNEQFF.

The table lists this clonotype with many counts. The chain employs TRBV12-3 or TRBV12-4 and TRBJ2-1; unclear D gene. V was trimmed by 5 bases and J by 7 bases, leaving 9 bases between them. The CDR3 covers 12 residues. CDR3 loop: CASSAQANEQFF. CDR3 sequence (DNA): TGTGCCAGCAGTGCCCAGGCGAATGAGCAGTTCTTC.

This clonotype was detected only a few times. The DNA of the CDR3 is TGTGCCAGTAGTATAGATCTAGGGGGGACAAGAGAAGCTTTCTTT. Protein product: CASSIDLGGTREAFF. The chain employs TRBV19 and TRBJ1-1, with a tentative D call TRBD1 (6 bases). V lost 0 bases and J lost 8, with 16 bases in between. Germline values: CDR1 LNHDA, CDR2 SQIVND (reference sequence). The CDR3 is 15 residues long.

This clonotype has ten or more counts. The chain combines TRBV18 with TRBJ2-3; D is uncertain. Germline V gene sequence: CDR1 KGHSH, CDR2 LQKENI. V was pared by 4 bases and J by 4 bases, with 15 bases between. The CDR3 contains 15 residues. CDR3 nucleotides: TGTGCCAGCTCACAGGCTATCACCGGTGCAGATACGCAGTATTTT. It is translated as CASSQAITGADTQYF.

The chain combines TRBV28 with TRBJ1-1; D not certain. The germline gives CDR1 MDHEN, CDR2 SYDVKM. This CDR3 is 16 amino acids long. The ends were cut back, 3 bases at V and 0 bases at J, with 14 bases in the middle. DNA of the CDR3: TGTGCCAGCAGTTTGACGGGGTTGGTCCTGAACACTGAAGCTTTCTTT. This sequence encodes CASSLTGLVLNTEAFF. The full variable domain, in which reference TRBV28 and TRBJ1-1 provide the parts outside the CDR3, is DVKVTQSSRYLVKRTGEKVFLECVQDMDHENMFWYRQDPGLGLRLIYFSYDVKMKEKGDIPEGYSVSREKKERFSLILESASTNQTSMYLCASSLTGLVLNTEAFFGQGTRLTVV.

This clonotype was detected a few times. The chain carries TRBV6-1 and TRBJ2-7, with 14 bases identical to TRBD2. With 7 bases clipped from V and 7 bases from J, the junction kept 15 bases outside the gene matches. The CDR3 is 17 amino acids. The germline gives CDR1 MNHNS, CDR2 SASEGT. The DNA of the CDR3 is TGTGCCAGCACCAAAACATCGGGACTAGCGGGAGTGGAAGAGCAGTACTTC. Translation gives CASTKTSGLAGVEEQYF.

This clonotype was found many times. The chain uses TRBV7-9 and TRBJ2-7; D tentatively fits TRBD1 or TRBD2 (5 bases each). The germline V and J ends were trimmed by 5 bases and 2 bases, with 13 bases remaining between them. CDR1 is SEHNR, CDR2 FQNEAQ, per germline (reference sequence). The length of the CDR3 is 14 residues. DNA for the CDR3: TGTGCCAGCAGCCGCCGGGACCTTCCCTACGAGCAGTACTTC. Protein product: CASSRRDLPYEQYF.

The chain joins TRBV7-9 to TRBJ2-1; D may correspond to TRBD1 or TRBD2 (5 bases each). This CDR3 has 14 amino acids. V was cut by 1 base and J by 9 bases, with 13 bases left in between. Germline CDR1 reads SEHNR; CDR2 reads FQNEAQ (reference sequence). CDR3 protein: CASSLGGSYGEQFF. CDR3 nucleotides: TGTGCCAGCAGCTTAGGGGGGAGTTACGGTGAGCAGTTCTTC. The entire variable domain, with the rest obtained from reference TRBV7-9 and TRBJ2-1, is as follows: DTGVSQNPRHKITKRGQNVTFRCDPISEHNRLYWYRQTLGQGPEFLTYFQNEAQLEKSRLLSDRFSAERPKGSFSTLEIQRTEQGDSAMYLCASSLGGSYGEQFFGPGTRLTVL.

This clonotype was seen at least ten times. V is TRBV6-2 or TRBV6-3 and J is TRBJ2-5; 12 bases are a match to TRBD2. This CDR3 is built from 17 residues. CDR1 MNHEY and CDR2 SVGEGT come from the germline V gene. V dropped 4 bases and J dropped 5; count of bases not matched to a gene: 11. CDR3 bases: TGTGCCAGCAGTTCACGGACTAGCGGGATGTCTTGGGAGACCCAGTACTTC. As protein: CASSSRTSGMSWETQYF.

This clonotype came up a few times. The rearrangement links TRBV2 to TRBJ2-3, with 8 bases identical to TRBD1. Germline loops: CDR1 SNHLY, CDR2 FYNNEI. This CDR3 has 16 amino acids. V was pared by 8 bases and J by 1 base, with 11 bases of the junction left unmatched. CDR3 in DNA: TGTGCCAGCTCATCGCCAGGGGGCTTGCGCACAGATACGCAGTATTTT. Translating gives CASSSPGGLRTDTQYF.